Ten or more counts support the clone carrying this TCR beta chain. This specimen comes from a study of identical twins. TCRdb passed the 5' RACE reads through MiXCR, listing each CDR3 protein once. Of approximately 600,000 distinct CDR3 sequences in the sample, about 7.6% were seen once. Germline V lookup: CDR1 MGHRA, CDR2 YSYEKL. Trimming stripped 3 bases from V and 1 base from J, with 20 bases between. This CDR3 has 18 residues. The same data also contributed to another study, on yellow fever vaccine responses in identical twins.

The sample taken for sequencing was PBMCs. V is TRBV4-1 and J is TRBJ2-3; D is tentatively TRBD1 or TRBD2 (6 bases each). This TCR was recovered from a woman aged 18-35 years in good health. CDR3 coding DNA: TGCGCCAGCAGCCAGGGTTTGGTTGGGGGGCGGCGCACAGATACGCAGTATTTT. It translates to CASSQGLVGGRRTDTQYF.